The rows below give T cell receptor beta chains drawn from one sample of a study of blood T cells in healthy people across ages. TCRdb ran MiXCR on the 5' RACE reads and lists one entry per CDR3 protein. The table shows 1.5 million to 2 million distinct CDR3 sequences, with 39% occurring only once. Sample: blood. These receptors all stem from a human donor in good health. Each CDR3 is given with its conserved first and last residue. Fields, in order: J gene, clone size, D gene, V gene, CDR3 DNA, CDR3 protein. A D gene is named only where the DNA matches it firmly. Clone size, where shown, is once, few, many, or a class for clones that have expanded.

j_call: TRBJ2-7
clone_size: -
d_call: -
v_call: TRBV7-2
cdr3_nt: TGTGCCAGCAGCTTAGAACAGGGTAGTATGCACGAGCAGTACTTC
cdr3_aa: CASSLEQGSMHEQYF

j_call: TRBJ2-7
clone_size: many
d_call: TRBD2
v_call: TRBV29-1
cdr3_nt: TGCAGCGTCCGGGGGGCCTACGAGCAGTACTTC
cdr3_aa: CSVRGAYEQYF

j_call: TRBJ2-5
clone_size: few
d_call: -
v_call: TRBV5-6
cdr3_nt: TGTGCCAGCAGCCTTCTTAAGCTACGGGTGGGAGAGACCCAGTACTTC
cdr3_aa: CASSLLKLRVGETQYF

j_call: TRBJ1-2
clone_size: -
d_call: -
v_call: TRBV4-3
cdr3_nt: TGCGCCAGCAGCCAAGAACGGAGGGACCGGAGGGGCTACACCTTC
cdr3_aa: CASSQERRDRRGYTF

j_call: TRBJ1-1
clone_size: few
d_call: -
v_call: TRBV9
cdr3_nt: TGTGCCAGCAGCGTTTCGGGGAACACTGAAGCTTTCTTT
cdr3_aa: CASSVSGNTEAFF

j_call: TRBJ1-2
clone_size: -
d_call: TRBD1
v_call: TRBV24-1
cdr3_nt: TGTGCCACCAGTGACCCATCGGACAGGAACTATGGCTACACCTTC
cdr3_aa: CATSDPSDRNYGYTF

j_call: TRBJ1-5
clone_size: -
d_call: TRBD1
v_call: TRBV6-2/TRBV6-3
cdr3_nt: TGTGCCAGCAAGGGGGCTAATCAGCCCCAGCATTTT
cdr3_aa: CASKGANQPQHF

j_call: TRBJ1-2
clone_size: -
d_call: -
v_call: TRBV5-1
cdr3_nt: TGCGCCAGTCGTGTAAGAGGCTACACCTTC
cdr3_aa: CASRVRGYTF

j_call: TRBJ1-2
clone_size: few
d_call: -
v_call: TRBV13
cdr3_nt: TGTGCCAGCAGCCGACCGCCAGGGGATGGCTACACCTTC
cdr3_aa: CASSRPPGDGYTF

j_call: TRBJ2-5
clone_size: -
d_call: TRBD2
v_call: TRBV4-1
cdr3_nt: TGCGCCAGCAGCCCAAGGGTTGTAGCTAGCGGGGTCCAAGAGACCCAGTACTTC
cdr3_aa: CASSPRVVASGVQETQYF

j_call: TRBJ1-2
clone_size: -
d_call: -
v_call: TRBV3-1
cdr3_nt: TGTGCCAGCAGCGGACAAGACACCTCGGCCTATGGCTACACCTTC
cdr3_aa: CASSGQDTSAYGYTF